This T cell receptor beta chain originates from a study of cytomegalovirus exposure and HLA in healthy donors. There are 15 residues in the CDR3. V was pared by 5 bases and J by 8 bases, with 19 bases between. Germline CDR1 and CDR2: SGDLS and YYNGEE. Libraries were prepared by immunoSEQ multiplex PCR; TCRdb keeps only in-frame clonotypes and omits some of them. The sample carries some 90,000 clones, roughly nine tenths recorded once. This clone was counted a single time. The V and J genes are TRBV9 and TRBJ1-4, with D hard to call. Material for sequencing was PBMCs. This clonotype originated in a man between 18 and 35 years old in good health and CMV-seropositive. CDR3 nucleotide sequence: TGTGCCAGCAGTAGCCCGGAGAAAGCGGGGGAAAAACTGTTTTTT. This gives the protein CASSSPEKAGEKLFF.